Presented here are 11 T cell receptor beta chains from one specimen sequenced in a study of blood T cell repertoires in COVID-19. Produced via immunoSEQ multiplex PCR; TCRdb's table is partial and in-frame only. This table has tens of thousands of clones, about 85% appearing once. The sample was peripheral blood. The receptors derive from a human donor in a cohort sampled during active COVID-19.

The chain carries TRBV28 and TRBJ1-4; D not resolved. The V end was cut by 6 bases, the J end by 5 bases, with 19 bases between. This CDR3 contains 16 residues. Germline lookup yields CDR1 MDHEN and CDR2 SYDVKM. For the CDR3, the DNA is TGTGCCAGCAGCGCACTTTACAGTCTATTAAATGAAAAACTGTTTTTT. It codes for CASSALYSLLNEKLFF.

The chain couples TRBV11-2 to TRBJ1-1; no firm D call. The CDR3 loop spans 15 amino acids. CDR1 and CDR2 (germline): SGHAT, FQNNGV. The germline V and J ends were trimmed by 4 bases and 1 base, with 13 bases remaining between them. The CDR3 region has the DNA TGTGCCAGCAGCTCGCGAGCCCGGAGGAACACTGAAGCTTTCTTT. Protein: CASSSRARRNTEAFF.

The gene calls are TRBV6-5 and TRBJ1-1; TRBD1 matches at 7 bases. Germline CDR1 MNHEY, CDR2 SVGAGI. Trimming cost V 6 bases and J 12 bases; bases outside gene matches: 13. CDR3 size: 13 residues. The CDR3 loop reads CASRLGQDWYPFF. The CDR3 coding sequence is TGTGCCAGCAGACTAGGACAGGATTGGTATCCTTTCTTT.

This clone is classed as medium-sized (0.01 to 0.1%). The chain combines TRBV5-1 with TRBJ2-7; tentative D call: TRBD1 (6 bases). The germline V gene has CDR1 SGHRS and CDR2 YFSETQ. Trimming cost V 4 bases and J 5 bases, with 10 bases left between them. CDR3 length: 12 amino acids. For the CDR3, the DNA is TGCGCCAGCAGCGTAAACAGGGACGAGCAGTACTTC. Translation gives CASSVNRDEQYF.

This clone was seen just once. The chain employs TRBV7-8 and TRBJ1-2, with D perhaps matching TRBD1 (6 bases). The V gene lost 5 bases and the J gene lost 8 bases, with 18 bases spanning the gap. The CDR3 runs to 14 residues. From germline, CDR1 is SGHVS and CDR2 FQNEAQ. DNA of the CDR3: TGTGCCAGCAGCCCTTCCAGACAGGCCGGAGGCTACACCTTC. This sequence encodes CASSPSRQAGGYTF.

The chain joins TRBV6-1 to TRBJ1-5, with a weak D call TRBD1 (6 bases). Between the trimmed V and J ends, which lost 0 bases and 13 bases, there was a span of 16 bases. The CDR3 runs to 14 residues. Germline V CDR1 and CDR2: MNHNS, SASEGT. DNA of the CDR3: TGTGCCAGCAGTGAAGCCTTCACCGACAGGACTCAGCATTTT. Residues: CASSEAFTDRTQHF.

This rearrangement joins TRBV10-3 to TRBJ2-3; D is possibly TRBD2 (5 bases). The CDR3 covers 12 residues. The germline V and J ends were trimmed by 4 bases and 6 bases, with 8 bases remaining between them. From germline, CDR1 is ENHRY and CDR2 SYGVKD. The CDR3 region has the DNA TGTGCCATCAGTGGGGAGCGTGATACGCAGTATTTT. As protein: CAISGERDTQYF.

V and J are TRBV3-1 (or the pseudogene TRBV3-2) and TRBJ1-1; the match to TRBD1 covers 10 bases. The CDR3 covers 15 residues. V lost 5 bases and J lost 4; bases outside the gene matches: 7. The V gene's germline CDR1 is LGHDT and CDR2 YNNKEL (reference sequence). The CDR3 region has the DNA TGTGCCAGCAGCGCCCGGGACAGGGGTGGCACTGAAGCTTTCTTT. Amino acids: CASSARDRGGTEAFF.

The chain combines TRBV6-5 with TRBJ1-6; weak D call: TRBD1 (5 bases). Germline V gene sequence: CDR1 MNHEY, CDR2 SVGAGI. Trimming stripped 6 bases from V and 6 bases from J, with 9 bases between. The CDR3 has 13 residues. This CDR3 is CASSRQFNSPLHF. The DNA of the CDR3 is TGTGCCAGCAGCCGACAGTTTAATTCACCCCTCCACTTT.

This rearrangement joins TRBV5-1 to TRBJ2-2; tentative D call: TRBD1 (6 bases). V was clipped by 0 bases and J by 4 bases, with 7 bases between them. Germline loops: CDR1 SGHRS, CDR2 YFSETQ. The CDR3 length is 14 residues. DNA for the CDR3: TGCGCCAGCAGCTTGGAAGGGGGCACCGGGGAGCTGTTTTTT. Amino acid sequence: CASSLEGGTGELFF.

V usage is TRBV9 and J usage is TRBJ1-2, with 7 bases that match TRBD1. This CDR3 is built from 17 residues. In germline, CDR1 is SGDLS, CDR2 YYNGEE. Losses at the gene ends were 0 bases for V and 4 bases for J; bases not matched to a gene: 12. CDR3 residues: CASSVAPIGQDRYGYTF. The CDR3 coding sequence is TGTGCCAGCAGCGTAGCTCCGATAGGACAGGACCGCTATGGCTACACCTTC.